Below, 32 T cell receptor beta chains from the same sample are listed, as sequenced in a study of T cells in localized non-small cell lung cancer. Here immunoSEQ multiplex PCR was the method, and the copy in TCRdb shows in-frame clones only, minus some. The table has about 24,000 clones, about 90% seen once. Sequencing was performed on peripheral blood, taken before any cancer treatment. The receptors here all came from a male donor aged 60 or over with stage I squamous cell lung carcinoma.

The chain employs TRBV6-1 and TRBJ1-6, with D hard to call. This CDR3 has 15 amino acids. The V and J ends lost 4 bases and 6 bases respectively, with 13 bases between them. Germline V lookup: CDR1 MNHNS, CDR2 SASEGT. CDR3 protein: CASSVYNRGNSPLHF. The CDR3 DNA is TGTGCCAGCAGTGTTTACAATCGGGGTAATTCACCCCTCCACTTT.

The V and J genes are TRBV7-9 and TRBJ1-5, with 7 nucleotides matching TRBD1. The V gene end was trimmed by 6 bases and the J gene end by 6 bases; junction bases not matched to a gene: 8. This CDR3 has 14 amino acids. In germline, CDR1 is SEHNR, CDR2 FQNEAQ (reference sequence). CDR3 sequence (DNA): TGTGCCAGCAGTTCGGGCACAGGGGCTCAGCCCCAGCATTTT. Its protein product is CASSSGTGAQPQHF.

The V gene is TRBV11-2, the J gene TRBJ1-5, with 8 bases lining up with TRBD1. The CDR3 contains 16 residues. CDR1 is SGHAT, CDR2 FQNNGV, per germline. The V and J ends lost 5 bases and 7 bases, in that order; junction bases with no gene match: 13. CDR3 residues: CASSDSYRGAIQPQHF. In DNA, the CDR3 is TGTGCCAGCAGCGATAGTTACAGGGGGGCCATACAGCCCCAGCATTTT.

The CDR3 spells CASSNYYEQYF. The CDR3 nucleotides are TGTGCCAGCAGCAATTATTACGAGCAGTACTTC. The chain couples TRBV14 to TRBJ2-7; D gene unclear. CDR3 length: 11 residues. Germline loops: CDR1 SGHDN, CDR2 FVKESK. V lost 5 bases to trimming and J lost 4 bases, with 6 bases between them.

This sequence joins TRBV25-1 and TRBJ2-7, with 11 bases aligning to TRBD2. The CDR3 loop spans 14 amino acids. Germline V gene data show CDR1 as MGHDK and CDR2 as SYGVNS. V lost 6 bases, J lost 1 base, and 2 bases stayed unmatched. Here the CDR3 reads CASRGTSGSYEQYF. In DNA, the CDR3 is TGTGCCAGCAGGGGGACTAGCGGTTCCTACGAGCAGTACTTC.

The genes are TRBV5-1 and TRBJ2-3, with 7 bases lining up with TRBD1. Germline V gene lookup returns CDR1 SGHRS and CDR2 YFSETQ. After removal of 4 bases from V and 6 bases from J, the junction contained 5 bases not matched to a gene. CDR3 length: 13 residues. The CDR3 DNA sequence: TGCGCCAGCAGCCGAAAACAGGGGGATACGCAGTATTTT. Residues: CASSRKQGDTQYF.

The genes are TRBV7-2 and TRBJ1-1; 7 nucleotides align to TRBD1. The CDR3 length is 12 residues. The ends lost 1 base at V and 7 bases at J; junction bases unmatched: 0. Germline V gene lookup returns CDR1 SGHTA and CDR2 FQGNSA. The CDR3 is CASSLGQGEAFF. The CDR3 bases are TGTGCCAGCAGCTTAGGACAGGGTGAAGCTTTCTTT. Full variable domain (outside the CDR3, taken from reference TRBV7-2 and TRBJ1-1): GAGVSQSPSNKVTEKGKDVELRCDPISGHTALYWYRQSLGQGLEFLIYFQGNSAPDKSGLPSDRFSAERTGGSVSTLTIQRTQQEDSAVYLCASSLGQGEAFFGQGTRLTVV.

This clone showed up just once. The CDR3 loop is CASSYSGTGRREQYF. CDR3 DNA sequence: TGTGCCAGCAGCTATTCCGGGACAGGGCGTCGGGAGCAGTACTTC. This chain links TRBV6-5 with TRBJ2-7, with TRBD1 matching 9 bases. CDR3 length: 15 amino acids. CDR1 is MNHEY and CDR2 is SVGAGI in the germline V gene. Germline trimming cut 6 bases from V and 7 bases from J; bases unmatched to any gene: 13.

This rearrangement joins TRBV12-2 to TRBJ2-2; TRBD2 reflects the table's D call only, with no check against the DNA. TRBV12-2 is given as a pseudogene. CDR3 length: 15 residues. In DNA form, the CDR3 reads TGTGCCAGCAGCTCCGGGACTAGCGGGATGGGGGAGCTGTTTTTT. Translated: CASSSGTSGMGELFF.

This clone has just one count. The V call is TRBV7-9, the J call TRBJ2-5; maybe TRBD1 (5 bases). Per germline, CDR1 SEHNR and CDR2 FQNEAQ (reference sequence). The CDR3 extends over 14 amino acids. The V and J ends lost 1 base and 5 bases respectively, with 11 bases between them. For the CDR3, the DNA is TGTGCCAGCAGCTTAGTCAGGGCTCCTGAGACCCAGTACTTC. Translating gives CASSLVRAPETQYF.

CDR3 DNA: TGTGCCAGCAGCCAGACGCGGCAGCAAGAGACCCAGTACTTC. Translating gives CASSQTRQQETQYF. The chain links TRBV7-9 to TRBJ2-5, with D unresolved. Germline V gives CDR1 SEHNR, CDR2 FQNEAQ (reference sequence). V was cut by 5 bases and J by 2 bases, with 12 bases left in between. There are 14 residues in the CDR3.

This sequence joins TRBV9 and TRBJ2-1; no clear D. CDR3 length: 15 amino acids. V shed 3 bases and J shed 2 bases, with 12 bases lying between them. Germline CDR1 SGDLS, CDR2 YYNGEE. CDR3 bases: TGTGCCAGCAGCGAGAACCCAACCGCCTACAATGAGCAGTTCTTC. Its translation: CASSENPTAYNEQFF. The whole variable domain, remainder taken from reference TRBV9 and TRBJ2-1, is DSGVTQTPKHLITATGQRVTLRCSPRSGDLSVYWYQQSLDQGLQFLIQYYNGEERAKGNILERFSAQQFPDLHSELNLSSLELGDSALYFCASSENPTAYNEQFFGPGTRLTVL.

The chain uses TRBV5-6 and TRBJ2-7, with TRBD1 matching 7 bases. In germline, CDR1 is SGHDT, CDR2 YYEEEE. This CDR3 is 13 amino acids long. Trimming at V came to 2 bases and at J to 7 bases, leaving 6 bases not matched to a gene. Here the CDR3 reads CASSFRQGREQYF. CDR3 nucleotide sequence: TGTGCCAGCAGCTTCAGACAGGGAAGGGAGCAGTACTTC.

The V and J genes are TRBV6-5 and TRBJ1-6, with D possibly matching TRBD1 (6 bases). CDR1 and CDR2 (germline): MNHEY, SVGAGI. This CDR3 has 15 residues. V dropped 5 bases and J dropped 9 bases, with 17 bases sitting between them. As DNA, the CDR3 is TGTGCCAGCAGTCCCCCCGGGGGCACGGGTTCACCCCTCCACTTT. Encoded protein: CASSPPGGTGSPLHF.

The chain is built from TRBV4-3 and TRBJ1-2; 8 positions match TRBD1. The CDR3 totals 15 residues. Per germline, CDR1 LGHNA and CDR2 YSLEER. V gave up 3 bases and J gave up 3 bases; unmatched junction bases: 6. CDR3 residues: CASSQRTGPYYGYTF. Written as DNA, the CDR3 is TGCGCCAGCAGCCAGAGGACAGGGCCCTACTATGGCTACACCTTC.

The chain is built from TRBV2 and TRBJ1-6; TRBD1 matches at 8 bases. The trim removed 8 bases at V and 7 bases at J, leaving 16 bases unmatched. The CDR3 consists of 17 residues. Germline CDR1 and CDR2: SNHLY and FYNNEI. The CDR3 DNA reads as TGTGCCAGCTCGGATTATGACAGGGGTCCATCCAATTCACCCCTCCACTTT. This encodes CASSDYDRGPSNSPLHF.

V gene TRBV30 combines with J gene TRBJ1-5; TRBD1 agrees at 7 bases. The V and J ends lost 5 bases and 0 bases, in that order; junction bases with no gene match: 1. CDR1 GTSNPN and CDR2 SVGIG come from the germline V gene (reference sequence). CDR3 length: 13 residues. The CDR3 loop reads CAWDRDSNQPQHF. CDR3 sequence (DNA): TGTGCCTGGGACAGGGATAGCAATCAGCCCCAGCATTTT.

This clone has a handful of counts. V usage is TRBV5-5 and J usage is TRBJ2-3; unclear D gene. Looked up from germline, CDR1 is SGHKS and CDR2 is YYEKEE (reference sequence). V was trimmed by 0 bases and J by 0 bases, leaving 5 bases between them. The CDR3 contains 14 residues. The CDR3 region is CASSLVSSTDTQYF. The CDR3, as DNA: TGTGCCAGCAGCTTGGTCAGCAGCACAGATACGCAGTATTTT.

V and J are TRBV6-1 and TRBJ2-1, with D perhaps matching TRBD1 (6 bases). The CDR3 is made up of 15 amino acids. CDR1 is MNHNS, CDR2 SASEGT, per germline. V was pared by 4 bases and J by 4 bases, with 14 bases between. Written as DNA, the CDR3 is TGTGCCAGCAGTGTACAGGGCTCCCCTTACAATGAGCAGTTCTTC. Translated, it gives CASSVQGSPYNEQFF.

CDR3 residues: CAWSSSGTRPYEQYF. CDR3 bases: TGTGCCTGGAGTTCGTCAGGGACTCGACCCTACGAGCAGTACTTC. The genes are TRBV30 and TRBJ2-7; D is perhaps TRBD2 (6 bases). The CDR3 spans 15 residues. The V end was cut by 2 bases, the J end by 2 bases, with 16 bases between. CDR1 GTSNPN and CDR2 SVGIG come from the germline V gene (reference sequence).

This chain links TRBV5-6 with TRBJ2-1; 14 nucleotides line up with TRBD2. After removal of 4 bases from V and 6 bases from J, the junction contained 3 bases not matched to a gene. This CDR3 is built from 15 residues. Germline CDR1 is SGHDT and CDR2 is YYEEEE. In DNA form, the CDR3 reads TGTGCCAGCAGCCGGACTAGCGGGAGGACCAATGAGCAGTTCTTC. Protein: CASSRTSGRTNEQFF.

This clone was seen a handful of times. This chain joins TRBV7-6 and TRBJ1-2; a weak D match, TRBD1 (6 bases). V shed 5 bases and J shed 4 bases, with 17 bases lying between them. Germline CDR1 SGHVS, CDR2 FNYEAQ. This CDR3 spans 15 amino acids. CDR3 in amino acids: CASSQGPGEGYGYTF. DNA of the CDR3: TGTGCCAGCAGCCAGGGGCCGGGGGAAGGCTATGGCTACACCTTC.

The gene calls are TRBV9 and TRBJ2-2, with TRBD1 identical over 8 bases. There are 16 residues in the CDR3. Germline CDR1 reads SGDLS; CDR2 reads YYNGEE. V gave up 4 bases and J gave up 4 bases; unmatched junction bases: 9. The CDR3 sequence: CASSKDRVGVTGELFF. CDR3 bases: TGTGCCAGCAGCAAGGACAGGGTGGGTGTCACCGGGGAGCTGTTTTTT. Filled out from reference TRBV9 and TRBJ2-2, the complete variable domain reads DSGVTQTPKHLITATGQRVTLRCSPRSGDLSVYWYQQSLDQGLQFLIQYYNGEERAKGNILERFSAQQFPDLHSELNLSSLELGDSALYFCASSKDRVGVTGELFFGEGSRLTVL.

In DNA, the CDR3 is TGTGCCTGGAGCCTCGGACAGTTGAACACTGAAGCTTTCTTT. Protein sequence: CAWSLGQLNTEAFF. The chain links TRBV30 to TRBJ1-1; D perhaps matches TRBD1 (6 bases). V was cut by 3 bases and J by 0 bases, with 11 bases left in between. Germline V gives CDR1 GTSNPN, CDR2 SVGIG (reference sequence). This CDR3 comprises 14 residues. The full variable domain, its missing parts supplied by reference TRBV30 and TRBJ1-1, is SQTIHQWPATLVQPVGSPLSLECTVEGTSNPNLYWYRQAAGRGLQLLFYSVGIGQISSEVPQNLSASRPQDRQFILSSKKLLLSDSGFYLCAWSLGQLNTEAFFGQGTRLTVV.

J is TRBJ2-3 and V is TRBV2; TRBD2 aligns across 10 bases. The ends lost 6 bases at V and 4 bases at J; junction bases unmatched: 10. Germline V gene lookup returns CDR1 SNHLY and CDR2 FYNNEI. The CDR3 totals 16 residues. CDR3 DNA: TGTGCCAGCAGCGGACGACTAGCGGGCGGGGCAGATACGCAGTATTTT. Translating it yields CASSGRLAGGADTQYF.

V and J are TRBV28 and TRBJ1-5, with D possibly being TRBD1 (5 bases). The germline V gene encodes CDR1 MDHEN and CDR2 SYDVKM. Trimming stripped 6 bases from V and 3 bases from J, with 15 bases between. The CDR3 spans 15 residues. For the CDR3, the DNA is TGTGCCAGCAGCCTCTCGGGAGGGGACAATCAGCCCCAGCATTTT. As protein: CASSLSGGDNQPQHF.

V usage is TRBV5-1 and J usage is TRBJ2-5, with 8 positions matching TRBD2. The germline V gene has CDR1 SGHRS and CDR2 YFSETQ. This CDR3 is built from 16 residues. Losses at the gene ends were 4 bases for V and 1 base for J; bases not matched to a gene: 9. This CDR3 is CASSQRIAGPQETQYF. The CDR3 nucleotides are TGCGCCAGCAGCCAGAGGATAGCGGGGCCCCAAGAGACCCAGTACTTC.

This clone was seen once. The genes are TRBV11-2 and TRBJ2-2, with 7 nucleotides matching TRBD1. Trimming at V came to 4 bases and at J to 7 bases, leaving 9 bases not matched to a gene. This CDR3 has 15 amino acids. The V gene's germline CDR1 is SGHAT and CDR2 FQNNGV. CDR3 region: CASSSLRGPGGELFF. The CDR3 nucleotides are TGTGCCAGCAGCTCCTTGAGGGGGCCGGGCGGGGAGCTGTTTTTT.

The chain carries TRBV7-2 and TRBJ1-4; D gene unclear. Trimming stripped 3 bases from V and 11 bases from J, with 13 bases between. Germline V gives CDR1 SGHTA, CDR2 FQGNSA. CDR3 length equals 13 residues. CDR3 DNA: TGTGCCAGCAGCTTTAATCTAGGGTGGAAACTGTTTTTT. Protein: CASSFNLGWKLFF.

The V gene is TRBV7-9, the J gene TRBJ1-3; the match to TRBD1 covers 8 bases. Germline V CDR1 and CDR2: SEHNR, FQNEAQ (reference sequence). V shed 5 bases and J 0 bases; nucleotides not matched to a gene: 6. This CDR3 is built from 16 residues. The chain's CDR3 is CASSVTGGNSGNTIYF. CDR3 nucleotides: TGTGCCAGCAGCGTTACAGGGGGGAACTCTGGAAACACCATATATTTT.

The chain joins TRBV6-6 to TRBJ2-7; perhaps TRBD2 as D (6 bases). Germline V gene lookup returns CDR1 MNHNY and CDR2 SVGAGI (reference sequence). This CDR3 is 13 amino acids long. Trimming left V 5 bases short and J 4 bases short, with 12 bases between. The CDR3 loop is CASSPGTVYEQYF. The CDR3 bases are TGTGCCAGCAGTCCCGGGACTGTTTACGAGCAGTACTTC.

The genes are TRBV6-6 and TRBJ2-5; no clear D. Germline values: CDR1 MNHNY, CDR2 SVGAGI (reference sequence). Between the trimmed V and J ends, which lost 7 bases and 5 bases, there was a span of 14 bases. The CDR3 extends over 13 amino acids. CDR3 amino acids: CASTRTRHETQYF. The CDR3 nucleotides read TGTGCCAGCACCAGGACCAGACATGAGACCCAGTACTTC.